Listed below are T cell receptor beta chains from one sample, sequenced in a study of beta chain features in type 1 diabetes. Sequencing used immunoSEQ multiplex PCR; TCRdb keeps in-frame clones, though not all of them. Here the sample spans just over 150,000 clones, around 10% being singletons. The sequenced sample consisted of central memory CD4+ T cells from blood. The origin of the receptors is a man younger than 30 in good health. The CDR3 runs from the conserved cysteine through the conserved F or W. Fields, in order: D gene, J gene, clone size, V gene, CDR3 protein, CDR3 DNA. D genes are given only for firm matches. Clone size is shown for a subset of rows, as once, few, many or a class of expanded clone.

. TRBJ2-7 few TRBV28 CASSLSGYEQYF TGTGCCAGCAGTTTATCAGGCTACGAGCAGTACTTC
. TRBJ2-3 few TRBV18 CASSAPGRKDTQYF TGTGCCAGCTCAGCACCGGGACGGAAAGATACGCAGTATTTT
TRBD1 TRBJ2-5 . TRBV2 CASSLLSGTGGETQYF TGTGCCAGCAGCTTATTATCCGGGACAGGGGGGGAGACCCAGTACTTC
. TRBJ2-5 few TRBV6-5 CAARGTKQETQYF TGTGCCGCCCGGGGGACGAAACAAGAGACCCAGTACTTC
. TRBJ1-6 few TRBV4-3 CASSQGSSATGSPLHF TGCGCCAGCAGCCAGGGGTCGTCAGCTACGGGTTCACCCCTCCACTTT
. TRBJ2-5 . TRBV6-1 CASSDPLETQYF TGTGCCAGCAGTGACCCTCTCGAGACCCAGTACTTC
TRBD1 TRBJ1-1 . TRBV30 CAWSVGQQAFF TGTGCCTGGAGTGTGGGACAGCAAGCTTTCTTT
. TRBJ2-5 . TRBV7-9 CASSLYGGRGETQYF TGTGCCAGCAGCTTATACGGGGGGCGCGGTGAGACCCAGTACTTC
TRBD1 TRBJ1-1 . TRBV19 CASSDRGNTEAFF TGTGCCAGTAGCGACAGGGGAAACACTGAAGCTTTCTTT
. TRBJ1-6 . TRBV6-5 CASSYRALGVGSPLHF TGTGCCAGCAGTTACAGGGCCTTAGGGGTGGGATCACCCCTCCACTTT
. TRBJ2-1 . TRBV4-3 CASSQQRLDSYNEQFF TGCGCCAGCAGCCAGCAGAGACTAGATTCCTACAATGAGCAGTTCTTC
. TRBJ1-1 few TRBV10-3 CAIRPGTLNTEAFF TGTGCCATCAGGCCCGGGACATTGAACACTGAAGCTTTCTTT
. TRBJ2-7 few TRBV18 CASSPQGNYEQYF TGTGCCAGCTCACCACAGGGGAACTACGAGCAGTACTTC
. TRBJ2-3 few TRBV28 CASSFYTTRTQYF TGTGCCAGCAGTTTCTATACGACTAGGACGCAGTATTTT
TRBD1 TRBJ1-1 many TRBV28 CASSIRQGNTEAFF TGTGCCAGCAGTATCCGACAGGGGAACACTGAAGCTTTCTTT
TRBD1 TRBJ2-7 . TRBV27 CASRQGATYLTYEQYF TGTGCCAGCAGACAGGGGGCCACCTACCTAACCTACGAGCAGTACTTC
TRBD2 TRBJ2-3 . TRBV6-5 CASTPAGGDYTQYF TGTGCCAGCACTCCAGCGGGAGGGGACTATACGCAGTATTTT
. TRBJ1-1 . TRBV9 CASSVGVGDWDTEAFF TGTGCCAGCAGCGTAGGTGTCGGAGACTGGGACACTGAAGCTTTCTTT
. TRBJ2-2 few TRBV28 CASVAPSNTGELFF TGTGCCAGCGTGGCGCCATCGAACACCGGGGAGCTGTTTTTT
. TRBJ2-2 . TRBV2 CASSDGGHGELFF TGTGCCAGCAGTGATGGGGGGCACGGGGAGCTGTTTTTT
. TRBJ1-4 few TRBV14 CASSRLDSNGEKLFF TGTGCCAGCAGCCGGCTGGACAGTAACGGGGAAAAACTGTTTTTT
. TRBJ2-7 . TRBV5-1 CASSLVWATYEQYF TGCGCCAGCTCCCTGGTTTGGGCGACCTACGAGCAGTACTTC
TRBD2 TRBJ2-1 few TRBV5-1 CASTPRGKDEQFF TGCGCCAGCACCCCGCGGGGGAAGGATGAGCAGTTCTTC
TRBD1 TRBJ2-7 . TRBV18 CASSRGQGSDEQYF TGTGCCAGCTCACGGGGACAGGGGAGCGACGAGCAGTACTTC
TRBD2 TRBJ2-7 . TRBV5-1 CASSSVGGSLNEQYF TGCGCCAGCAGCTCAGTGGGCGGGAGTCTCAACGAGCAGTACTTC
TRBD2 TRBJ2-2 . TRBV7-6 CASSRSGNPTGELFF TGTGCCAGCAGCCGAAGCGGGAATCCCACCGGGGAGCTGTTTTTT
TRBD2 TRBJ2-7 few TRBV7-7 CASSLEGKTSGSKALNEQYF TGTGCCAGCAGCTTAGAAGGAAAGACTAGCGGGAGTAAGGCCCTCAACGAGCAGTACTTC
. TRBJ1-4 . TRBV14 CASSQFRDAGGREKLFF TGTGCCAGCAGCCAATTCCGGGACGCGGGGGGTCGTGAAAAACTGTTTTTT
TRBD2 TRBJ2-5 few TRBV4-2 CASSQGTSGRQETQYF TGTGCCAGCAGCCAAGGGACTAGCGGGAGGCAAGAGACCCAGTACTTC
. TRBJ2-5 . TRBV30 CAWSTGFSVETQYF TGTGCCTGGAGTACGGGTTTCTCTGTCGAGACCCAGTACTTC
TRBD1 TRBJ1-5 . TRBV15 CATSSPRQGRGNQPQHF TGTGCCACCAGCAGTCCTCGACAGGGTAGGGGCAATCAGCCCCAGCATTTT
TRBD2 TRBJ2-7 few TRBV6-6 CASSPTSGEQYF TGTGCCAGCAGTCCCACTAGCGGCGAGCAGTACTTC
. TRBJ2-1 few TRBV25-1 CASSPPSGNEQFF TGTGCCAGCAGTCCCCCCTCCGGCAATGAGCAGTTCTTC
TRBD1 TRBJ2-7 . TRBV6-5 CASSGTVTYEQYF TGTGCCAGCAGTGGGACAGTTACCTACGAGCAGTACTTC
. TRBJ2-1 few TRBV4-2 CASSQGPGSAYNEQFF TGTGCCAGCAGCCAAGGCCCTGGGAGTGCCTACAATGAGCAGTTCTTC
. TRBJ1-2 few TRBV4-1 CASSHMGGRIQTNYGYTF TGCGCCAGCAGCCACATGGGGGGCAGGATCCAAACTAACTATGGCTACACCTTC
. TRBJ2-7 few TRBV14 CASSSQGYEQYF TGTGCCAGCAGCTCTCAGGGGTACGAGCAGTACTTC
. TRBJ1-1 . TRBV7-2 CASSLEGQNTEAFF TGTGCCAGCAGCTTGGAGGGGCAGAACACTGAAGCTTTCTTT
. TRBJ2-3 . TRBV6-1 CASSEAPINTQYF TGTGCCAGCAGTGAAGCCCCAATTAATACGCAGTATTTT
TRBD1 TRBJ1-2 . TRBV7-9 CASSSYDRESYGYTF TGTGCCAGCAGCTCCTATGACAGGGAATCCTATGGCTACACCTTC
TRBD2 TRBJ2-3 few TRBV2 CASKSGLLAGADTQYF TGTGCCAGCAAGTCCGGCTTACTAGCGGGGGCAGATACGCAGTATTTT
TRBD1 TRBJ2-3 . TRBV7-8 CASSQQGAGTDTQYF TGTGCCAGCAGCCAACAGGGGGCCGGGACAGATACGCAGTATTTT
. TRBJ2-7 many TRBV10-3 CAISAMRDSYEQYF TGTGCCATCAGTGCGATGAGGGACTCCTACGAGCAGTACTTC
. TRBJ1-3 few TRBV29-1 CSVEVRGSGNTIYF TGCAGCGTTGAGGTCCGAGGGTCTGGAAACACCATATATTTT
. TRBJ1-2 few TRBV19 CASSMGRTTNYGYTF TGTGCCAGTAGTATGGGGAGGACTACTAACTATGGCTACACCTTC
. TRBJ2-3 few TRBV2 CASNLIAGGTDTQYF TGTGCCAGCAACCTCATCGCGGGCGGCACAGATACGCAGTATTTT
TRBD1 TRBJ2-5 few TRBV5-1 CASSAGQGSETQYF TGCGCCAGCAGCGCAGGACAGGGGTCGGAGACCCAGTACTTC
TRBD1 TRBJ1-2 . TRBV30 CAWSEGAEGYGYTF TGTGCCTGGAGTGAGGGGGCGGAAGGCTATGGCTACACCTTC